The T cell receptor beta chain described here comes from a study of blood T cell repertoires in COVID-19 (dated by TCRdb to 2020 to 2022). A note on the overall study: Samples covering the acute and convalescent phases of COVID-19 were provided by collaborators in the United States, Italy and Spain. The prospective study material was composed of cDNA or gDNA derived from T cells, B-cell-depleted T cells, or PBMCs. The dataset comprised deeply sampled blood TCRbeta repertoires from subjects exposed to, actively infected with, or recovered from COVID-19. The repertoires were released in a freely available public database intended as a resource for research on the immune response to SARS-CoV-2. Samples were obtained from the ongoing ImmuneRACE study (first 160 participants) and from 1,254 subjects provided by 6 global collaborators. Sample metadata almost always included a de-identified subject ID, COVID-19 status, age in years and sex. Where available, HLA class I and class II types were taken from metadata supplied by the sample provider and were not determined by assay-based typing.

The immunoSEQ Assay, a bias-controlled multiplex PCR, was used to amplify TCRbeta CDR3 regions from genomic DNA. The paper's data handling went like this. The number of nucleated cells in each sample was estimated from the amplification of reference gene primers within the assay. To quantify the absolute abundance of each unique TCRbeta CDR3 rearrangement, sequence reads were collapsed and filtered. For each sample, productive Simpson clonality was calculated as the square root of Simpson's diversity index across productive rearrangements. Entries here come from immuneACCESS through TCRdb and include only in-frame sequences with V and J called. Some clones fail to appear in such tables; in the studies checked, an unresolved V gene covers under half of the shortfall, and the cause of the remainder is unknown. Clone size and V and J calls were adopted from that table, with D and trimming inferred from the DNA. For this sample there are 80,000 to 95,000 clones; around 90% appear just once. The top ten hold around 3.4% of the sample.

A remark on this clone: Its recognized antigen is unknown. Base qualities are missing; no much larger clone stands one base away.

Each collaborating institution followed its own protocols to collect whole blood in K2EDTA tubes. For TCRbeta analysis, collaborator samples were shipped as frozen whole blood, as isolated PBMCs, or as DNA extracted from either sample type. Spanning cysteine to phenylalanine, the CDR3 consists of 19 amino acids. The sequence is cut down to CDR3 DNA, 57 bases in frame from base 1. V and J are trimmed by 3 bases and 3 bases, and the gene matches miss 15 bases of the junction. Based on the germline V gene (reference sequence), the CDR1 and CDR2 sequences are LNHDA and SQIVND. Broader findings and caveats from the paper: The amount of clinical and demographic metadata varied by source and participant and was provided uncurated.

This clonotype originated in a woman between 65 and 79 years old with acute or convalescent COVID-19. Sequencing used peripheral blood. The sequence is built from TRBV19 and TRBJ1-2; TRBD1 lines up with 11 middle nucleotides. The CDR3 loop reads CASSIRPPGQGALDYGYTF. DNA sequence: TGTGCCAGTAGTATCCGACCGCCTGGACAGGGGGCTCTCGACTATGGCTACACCTTC.